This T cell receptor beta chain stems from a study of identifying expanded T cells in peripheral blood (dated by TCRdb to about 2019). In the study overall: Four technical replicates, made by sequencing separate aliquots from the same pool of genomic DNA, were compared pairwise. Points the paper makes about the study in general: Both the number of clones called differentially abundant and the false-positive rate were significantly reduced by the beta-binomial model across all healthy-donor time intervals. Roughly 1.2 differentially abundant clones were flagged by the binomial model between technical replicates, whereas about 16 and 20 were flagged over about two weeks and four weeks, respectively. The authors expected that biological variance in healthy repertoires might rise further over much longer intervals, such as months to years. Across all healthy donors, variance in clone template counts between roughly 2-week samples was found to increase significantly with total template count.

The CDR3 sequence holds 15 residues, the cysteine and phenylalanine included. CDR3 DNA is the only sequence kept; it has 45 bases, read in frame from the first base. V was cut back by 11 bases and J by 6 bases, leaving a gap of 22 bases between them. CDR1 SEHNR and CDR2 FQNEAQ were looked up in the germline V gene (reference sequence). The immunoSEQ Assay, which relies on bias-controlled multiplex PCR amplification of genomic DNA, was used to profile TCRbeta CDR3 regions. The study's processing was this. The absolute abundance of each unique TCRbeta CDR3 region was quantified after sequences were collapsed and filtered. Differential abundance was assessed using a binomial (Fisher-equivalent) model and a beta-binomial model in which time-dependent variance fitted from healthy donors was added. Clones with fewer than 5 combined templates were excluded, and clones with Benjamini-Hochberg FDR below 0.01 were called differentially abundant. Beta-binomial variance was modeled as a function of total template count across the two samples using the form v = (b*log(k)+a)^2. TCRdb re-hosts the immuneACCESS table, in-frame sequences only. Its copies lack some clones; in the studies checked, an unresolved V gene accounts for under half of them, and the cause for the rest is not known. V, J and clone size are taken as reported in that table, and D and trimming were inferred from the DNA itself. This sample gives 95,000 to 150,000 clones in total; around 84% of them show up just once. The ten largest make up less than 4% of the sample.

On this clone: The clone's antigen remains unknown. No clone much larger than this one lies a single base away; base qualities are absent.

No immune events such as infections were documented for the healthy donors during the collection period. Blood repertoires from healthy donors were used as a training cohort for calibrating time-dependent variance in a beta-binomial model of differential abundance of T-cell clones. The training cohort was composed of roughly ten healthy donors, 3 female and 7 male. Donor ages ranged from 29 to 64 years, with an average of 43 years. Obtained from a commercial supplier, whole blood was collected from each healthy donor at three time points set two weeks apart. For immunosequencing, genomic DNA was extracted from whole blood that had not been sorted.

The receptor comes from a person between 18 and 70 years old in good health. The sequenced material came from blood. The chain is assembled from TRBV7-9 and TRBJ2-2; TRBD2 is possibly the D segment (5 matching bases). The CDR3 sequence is CAQDSGPGSAGELFF. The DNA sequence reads TGTGCCCAAGATTCCGGGCCGGGATCGGCCGGGGAGCTGTTTTTT.